This T cell receptor (beta chain) was identified during a study of T cell responses to AZD1222 COVID-19 vaccine. Study-level points and caveats: No day 14 peak samples; only post-peak repertoires were characterized. Mostly white British, mostly female donors; authors suggested clonal diversity may be underestimated.

On this clone itself: Antigen: not known.

Looked up from germline, CDR1 is ENHRY and CDR2 is SYGVKD. The trim removed 6 bases at V and 8 bases at J, leaving 9 bases unmatched. CDR3 size: 15 residues. TCRdb keeps only in-frame clones here, not all; method: immunoSEQ multiplex PCR. The sample lists about 180,000 clones; roughly 91% were seen once. Specimen: peripheral blood, collected 28 days after the second dose of the MenACWY control vaccine. This chain uses TRBV10-3 with TRBJ2-1; 11 bases align to TRBD2. This clonotype originated in an adult who received the MenACWY meningococcal vaccine as a control. CDR3 loop: CAISTTSGGRHEQFF. CDR3 in DNA: TGTGCCATCAGCACAACTAGCGGGGGCCGCCATGAGCAGTTCTTC.